This T cell receptor beta chain was found in a study of identical twins. MiXCR was run by TCRdb on the 5' RACE reads, yielding one entry per CDR3 protein. The sample consists of 200,000 or so distinct CDR3 sequences, around 15% of them appearing once. V lost 1 base, J lost 6 bases, and 0 bases stayed unmatched. The CDR3 length is 13 residues. CDR1 and CDR2 (germline): LGHNA, YSLEER. This clonotype was seen more than once but under ten times. Its target is not known. The study's findings and limits: Abundant beta clonotypes from cord blood had fewer insertions, unlike memory repertoires, which showed none. Alpha sequences that were out-of-frame and twin-shared showed an excess of low generation probability.

The data were also submitted as part of a second study, on T cells expressing NK-cell markers. That investigation notes: A few donors' CD3+CD56-NKG2C+ cells were dominated by the same clonotypes.

This sequence was found in a young woman in good health. The chain recombines TRBV4-3 with TRBJ2-1; 7 positions agree with TRBD2. The sample consisted of CD8+ T cells sorted from blood. The CDR3 region has the DNA TGCGCCAGCAGCCAAGCTAGCGGCAATGAGCAGTTCTTC. Protein: CASSQASGNEQFF.